The clone carrying this T cell receptor beta chain was detected ten times or more. V dropped 1 base and J dropped 7 bases, with 14 bases sitting between them. The CDR3 is 15 residues long. The germline V gene has CDR1 SGHAT and CDR2 FQDESV (reference sequence). The entry originates in a study of T cells in Graves' hyperthyroidism and ophthalmopathy. Any symptoms of ophthalmopathy came after the first hyperthyroidism diagnosis, from which the blood sample dates. RNA transcripts were the template for amplifying TCR beta CDR3 regions. During a first-round RT-PCR of the TCR CDR3, the HTBI primer set was used. One entry per CDR3 protein results from TCRdb running MiXCR on the multiplex PCR reads. Of nearly 600,000 distinct CDR3 sequences listed, around 13% are singletons.

V gene TRBV11-1 combines with J gene TRBJ2-1, with a possible D match to TRBD2 (6 bases). The sequencing input was blood. The sequence came from a woman in her thirties with Graves' hyperthyroidism that later progressed to Graves' ophthalmopathy. CDR3 amino acids: CASSLVGDFYNEQFF. As DNA, the CDR3 is TGTGCCAGCAGCTTAGTGGGGGACTTTTATAATGAGCAGTTCTTC. Using reference TRBV11-1 and TRBJ2-1 for the parts outside the CDR3, the full variable domain is EAEVAQSPRYKITEKSQAVAFWCDPISGHATLYWYRQILGQGPELLVQFQDESVVDDSQLPKDRFSAERLKGVDSTLKIQPAELGDSAMYLCASSLVGDFYNEQFFGPGTRLTVL.